The T cell receptor beta chain described here comes from a study of T-cell reconstitution after alpha-beta-depleted transplantation in children. Germline V gene data show CDR1 as SGHVS and CDR2 as FNYEAQ. Trimming stripped 5 bases from V and 1 base from J, with 14 bases between. The CDR3 is made up of 15 amino acids. For this clonotype: The antigen is undetermined.

During its preparation, the TCRbeta library received unique molecular identifiers. TCRdb reprocessed the PCR reads via MiXCR and lists one record per CDR3 protein. The sample lists about 980,000 distinct CDR3 sequences, about 29% occurring once. Whole-study results and caveats: Roughly two months post-transplant, alpha-beta T cells reportedly originated from several hundred graft clones that had expanded. A year post-transplant, T-cell counts and diversity derived mostly from newly produced T cells.

This sample comprised PBMCs, mostly from graft donor cells, obtained 360 days after TCRalphabeta/CD19-depleted stem cell transplant. This sequence originates from a boy in the first two years of life who had a stem cell transplant for SCID, so the T cells may come from the graft donor. This sequence joins TRBV7-6 and TRBJ2-5; D is possibly TRBD1 or TRBD2 (5 bases each). The CDR3 is CASSHRTRGQETQYF. The CDR3 nucleotides are TGTGCCAGCAGCCACCGTACTAGGGGCCAAGAGACCCAGTACTTC.